These 30 T cell receptor beta chains were all obtained from the same sample, sequenced in a study of beta chain features in type 1 diabetes. Every bit of the isolated RNA underwent reverse transcription, so sequencing read expressed TCRB transcripts. Profiling relied on immunoSEQ multiplex PCR, and the TCRdb table lists in-frame clones only, not all of them. Of 150,000 to 200,000 clones listed, less than 9.5% are singletons. Sequencing was performed on central memory CD4+ T cells from blood. These receptors came from a woman younger than 35 in good health.

The gene calls are TRBV2 and TRBJ2-1; a weak D match, TRBD1 (5 bases). The V end lost 6 bases, the J end lost 12 bases, and 18 bases lay between the germline ends. This CDR3 is built from 13 residues. Germline CDR1 and CDR2: SNHLY and FYNNEI. The CDR3 region is CASRRLESQGQFF. Here the CDR3 DNA reads TGTGCCAGCAGGCGGCTAGAATCTCAGGGGCAGTTCTTC.

This clone showed up just a few times. This chain connects TRBV29-1 to TRBJ1-3, with a weak D call TRBD1 (6 bases). CDR3 size: 13 residues. Germline V gene lookup returns CDR1 SQVTM and CDR2 ANQGSEA. V lost 7 bases to trimming and J lost 3 bases, with 13 bases between them. CDR3 DNA sequence: TGCAGCGCCGAGGGGGTTTATGGAAACACCATATATTTT. This gives the protein CSAEGVYGNTIYF. Filled out from reference TRBV29-1 and TRBJ1-3, the complete variable domain reads SAVISQKPSRDICQRGTSLTIQCQVDSQVTMMFWYRQQPGQSLTLIATANQGSEATYESGFVIDKFPISRPNLTFSTLTVSNMSPEDSSIYLCSAEGVYGNTIYFGEGSWLTVV.

The chain recombines TRBV18 with TRBJ1-1; D might be TRBD1 (6 bases). The CDR3 consists of 14 residues. V lost 1 base and J 6 bases, leaving 12 bases between the germline ends. Germline CDR1 KGHSH, CDR2 LQKENI. The CDR3 spells CASSPQAGASEAFF. The CDR3 bases are TGTGCCAGCTCACCACAGGCAGGGGCGTCTGAAGCTTTCTTT.

This clone was seen a handful of times. The chain joins TRBV5-4 to TRBJ1-2; D is unresolved. The CDR3 consists of 17 residues. Trimming stripped 0 bases from V and 2 bases from J, with 17 bases between. CDR1 and CDR2 from the germline V gene are SGHNT and YYREEE (reference sequence). CDR3 sequence (DNA): TGTGCCAGCAGCTTGGCCAGGTCCCGAATCTTGAACTATGGCTACACCTTC. It yields the protein CASSLARSRILNYGYTF.

The chain joins TRBV13 to TRBJ2-7, with 9 bases that match TRBD1. The CDR3 has 14 residues. The germline gives CDR1 PRHDT, CDR2 FYEKMQ (reference sequence). With V trimmed by 2 bases and J by 3 bases, 2 bases remained unmatched. CDR3 DNA: TGTGCCAGCAGCTTAAGGGACAGGGACTACGAGCAGTACTTC. Amino acid sequence: CASSLRDRDYEQYF. The complete variable domain, with remaining parts taken from reference TRBV13 and TRBJ2-7, reads AAGVIQSPRHLIKEKRETATLKCYPIPRHDTVYWYQQGPGQDPQFLISFYEKMQSDKGSIPDRFSAQQFSDYHSELNMSSLELGDSALYFCASSLRDRDYEQYFGPGTRLTVT.

This chain uses TRBV9 with TRBJ2-6, with 10 bases aligning to TRBD1. Unmatched junction bases numbered 10, after V lost 0 bases and J lost 4 bases. Germline lookup yields CDR1 SGDLS and CDR2 YYNGEE. The CDR3 has 19 amino acids. The CDR3 DNA reads as TGTGCCAGCAGCGTAGACTTGGGGACAGGGGTACCGGGGGCCAACGTCCTGACTTTC. Translating it yields CASSVDLGTGVPGANVLTF. The whole variable domain, remainder taken from reference TRBV9 and TRBJ2-6, is DSGVTQTPKHLITATGQRVTLRCSPRSGDLSVYWYQQSLDQGLQFLIQYYNGEERAKGNILERFSAQQFPDLHSELNLSSLELGDSALYFCASSVDLGTGVPGANVLTFGAGSRLTVL.

This chain joins TRBV4-3 and TRBJ1-1; 7 bases match TRBD1. Per germline, CDR1 LGHNA and CDR2 YSLEER. The CDR3 consists of 13 residues. The V and J ends lost 5 bases and 1 base, in that order; junction bases with no gene match: 1. In DNA, the CDR3 is TGCGCCAGCAGCTGGGACAGGAACACTGAAGCTTTCTTT. Protein product: CASSWDRNTEAFF.

The chain has TRBV18 and TRBJ2-5; D might be TRBD1 (5 bases). This CDR3 has 13 amino acids. V dropped 5 bases and J dropped 5 bases, with 12 bases sitting between them. Germline values: CDR1 KGHSH, CDR2 LQKENI. Here the CDR3 reads CASSGSGSETQYF. CDR3 nucleotide sequence: TGTGCCAGCTCAGGGTCAGGGTCGGAGACCCAGTACTTC.

The chain joins TRBV6-6 to TRBJ2-7, with D perhaps matching TRBD2 (5 bases). Germline CDR1 is MNHNY and CDR2 is SVGAGI (reference sequence). Trimming removed 8 bases at V and 1 base at J, with 15 bases between. The CDR3 spans 14 residues. CDR3 protein: CASWEQESSYEQYF. In nucleotides, the CDR3 is TGTGCCAGCTGGGAGCAGGAATCTTCCTACGAGCAGTACTTC.

The rearrangement links TRBV18 to TRBJ1-2; no firm D call. Germline-derived CDR1 and CDR2 are KGHSH and LQKENI. The CDR3 extends over 14 amino acids. With 3 bases removed from V and 10 bases from J, the gap between germline ends came to 18 bases. The CDR3 spells CASSPREHSNPYTF. The CDR3 region has the DNA TGTGCCAGCTCACCGCGGGAGCACTCAAATCCCTACACCTTC.

Only a few counts were recorded for this clone. This rearrangement joins TRBV7-2 to TRBJ2-7, with D unresolved. V lost 5 bases and J lost 4, with 9 bases in between. Germline lookup yields CDR1 SGHTA and CDR2 FQGNSA. The CDR3 spans 12 residues. CDR3 DNA sequence: TGTGCCAGCAGCCCGGTCCAATACGAGCAGTACTTC. This sequence encodes CASSPVQYEQYF.

This clone was seen a few times. Here the CDR3 DNA reads TGTGCCAGCAGCTTATCTTACAATGAGCAGTTCTTC. Translation: CASSLSYNEQFF. The chain has TRBV7-9 and TRBJ2-1, with D hard to call. CDR1 SEHNR and CDR2 FQNEAQ come from the germline V gene (reference sequence). V was pared by 2 bases and J by 4 bases, with 3 bases between. This CDR3 comprises 12 residues. The full variable domain, with the rest looked up from reference TRBV7-9 and TRBJ2-1, is DTGVSQNPRHKITKRGQNVTFRCDPISEHNRLYWYRQTLGQGPEFLTYFQNEAQLEKSRLLSDRFSAERPKGSFSTLEIQRTEQGDSAMYLCASSLSYNEQFFGPGTRLTVL.

The chain uses TRBV30 and TRBJ2-3; D might be TRBD1 (6 bases). Trimming stripped 4 bases from V and 6 bases from J, with 11 bases between. Germline CDR1 reads GTSNPN; CDR2 reads SVGIG (reference sequence). This CDR3 is 12 amino acids long. CDR3 nucleotides: TGTGCCTGGAAACAGGGCCTTGATACGCAGTATTTT. Encoded protein: CAWKQGLDTQYF.

This clone occurred a few times. This chain connects TRBV7-2 to TRBJ2-7; D is uncertain. The CDR3 contains 13 residues. Trimming cost V 5 bases and J 1 base, with 9 bases left between them. Germline V gene sequence: CDR1 SGHTA, CDR2 FQGNSA. The CDR3 DNA sequence: TGTGCCAGCAGCCTCTCTTTATCCTACGAGCAGTACTTC. Residues: CASSLSLSYEQYF.

V and J are TRBV9 and TRBJ1-5, with 10 bases that match TRBD1. The CDR3 consists of 16 residues. J was trimmed by 4 bases and V by 0 bases; bases with no gene match: 4. Per germline, CDR1 SGDLS and CDR2 YYNGEE. Here the CDR3 reads CASSVGGDRGNQPQHF. The CDR3 nucleotides are TGTGCCAGCAGCGTAGGGGGGGACAGGGGAAATCAGCCCCAGCATTTT.

This clone has only a few counts. This chain connects TRBV18 to TRBJ1-1; D gene ambiguous. Germline CDR1 is KGHSH and CDR2 is LQKENI. Trimming shortened V by 6 bases and J by 7 bases, and 15 bases separated the two germline ends. There are 13 residues in the CDR3. The CDR3 sequence is CASSMGGRGEAFF. The CDR3 DNA is TGTGCCAGCTCCATGGGCGGGCGAGGTGAAGCTTTCTTT.

This clone was counted a few times. The chain is built from TRBV5-1 and TRBJ1-5; D uncertain. The CDR3 totals 14 residues. V was trimmed by 0 bases and J by 6 bases, leaving 10 bases between them. Germline CDR1 SGHRS, CDR2 YFSETQ. DNA for the CDR3: TGCGCCAGCAGCTTGGACAGCACATCTCAGCCCCAGCATTTT. It encodes CASSLDSTSQPQHF.

The chain links TRBV29-1 to TRBJ1-4; no clear D gene. This CDR3 spans 12 amino acids. Trimming cost V 4 bases and J 7 bases, with 10 bases left between them. In germline, CDR1 is SQVTM, CDR2 ANQGSEA. The CDR3 loop reads CSVVEQSEKLFF. CDR3 nucleotide sequence: TGCAGCGTTGTCGAACAGTCTGAAAAACTGTTTTTT.

This clone occurred a few times. The genes are TRBV27 and TRBJ1-1, with TRBD1 matching 7 bases. The CDR3 runs 12 residues. Germline V gives CDR1 MNHEY, CDR2 SMNVEV (reference sequence). V shed 6 bases and J 7 bases; nucleotides not matched to a gene: 5. The CDR3 bases are TGTGCCAGCAGGTTAAGGGACAGTGAAGCTTTCTTT. Translating it yields CASRLRDSEAFF.

This clone was counted a few times. This rearrangement joins TRBV5-6 to TRBJ1-5; 10 positions match TRBD1. The CDR3 extends over 14 amino acids. V trimming: 0 bases; J trimming: 10 bases; junction bases outside the gene matches: 4. Germline CDR1 SGHDT, CDR2 YYEEEE. In DNA, the CDR3 is TGTGCCAGCAGCTTGGGGGACAGGGGATTTCCCCAGCATTTT. Translation gives CASSLGDRGFPQHF.

The rearrangement joins TRBV5-4 to TRBJ1-6, with TRBD1 identical over 8 bases. Looked up from germline, CDR1 is SGHNT and CDR2 is YYREEE (reference sequence). Trimming took 4 bases from V and 12 from J; bases not matched to a gene: 3. The length of the CDR3 is 12 residues. The CDR3 DNA sequence: TGTGCCAGCAGCCGACAGGGGCTACCCCTCCACTTT. Residues: CASSRQGLPLHF.

This clone was picked up many times. The chain carries TRBV4-3 and TRBJ1-6; 9 bases are a match to TRBD1. V lost 1 base to trimming and J lost 7 bases; unmatched junction nucleotides: 5. The CDR3 sequence is 16 residues long. Germline loops: CDR1 LGHNA, CDR2 YSLEER. The CDR3, as DNA: TGCGCCAGCAGCCAAGCCGGGACAGGGCGGAATTCACCCCTCCACTTT. This gives the protein CASSQAGTGRNSPLHF.

This clone has only a few counts. The V gene is TRBV5-6, the J gene TRBJ1-1; maybe TRBD1 (5 bases). The CDR3 runs 13 residues. The germline CDR1 and CDR2 sequences are SGHDT and YYEEEE. V lost 5 bases to trimming and J lost 1 base, with 9 bases between them. The CDR3 here is CASRWGRNTEAFF. The CDR3 DNA sequence: TGTGCCAGCAGGTGGGGCCGGAACACTGAAGCTTTCTTT.

This clone has just a few counts. The rearrangement uses TRBV7-9 and TRBJ1-1; the D is unclear. Trimming removed 2 bases from V and 5 bases from J, with 15 bases in between. The CDR3 totals 15 residues. Germline CDR1 SEHNR, CDR2 FQNEAQ (reference sequence). The CDR3 DNA reads as TGTGCCAGCAGCTTATTCGAGGTTCGGTCGACTGAAGCTTTCTTT. Protein sequence: CASSLFEVRSTEAFF.

The CDR3 nucleotides read TGTGCCAGCAGCTCCCTAGTGAGCAGTGAGCAGTTCTTC. Amino acids: CASSSLVSSEQFF. V gene TRBV7-9 combines with J gene TRBJ2-1, with no clear D. Germline assignment: CDR1 SEHNR and CDR2 FQNEAQ (reference sequence). Deletions cut 4 bases from V and 9 bases from J, with 13 bases between. The CDR3 totals 13 residues.

J is TRBJ2-1 and V is TRBV18; TRBD2 agrees at 8 bases. V lost 2 bases, J lost 8 bases, and 11 bases stayed unmatched. The CDR3 sequence is 16 residues long. CDR1 is KGHSH and CDR2 is LQKENI in the germline V gene. Here the CDR3 DNA reads TGTGCCAGCTCACCAACCTCGGCGGGGGGAGGGGATGAGCAGTTCTTC. Translated, it gives CASSPTSAGGGDEQFF.

This clone was seen once. V usage is TRBV5-1 and J usage is TRBJ2-1; the D gene is possibly TRBD1 (5 bases). The germline V and J ends were trimmed by 0 bases and 10 bases, with 11 bases remaining between them. The CDR3 runs to 13 residues. Germline CDR1 is SGHRS and CDR2 is YFSETQ. DNA for the CDR3: TGCGCCAGCAGCTTGGTGGGCAAGGGGGAGCAGTTCTTC. It is translated as CASSLVGKGEQFF.

This clone has more than one count but fewer than ten. The chain uses TRBV5-1 and TRBJ1-3, with D unclear. The CDR3 is 14 amino acids. Germline V CDR1 and CDR2: SGHRS, YFSETQ. V lost 2 bases and J lost 1, with 7 bases in between. The CDR3 nucleotides read TGCGCCAGCAGCTTACAGCCTTCTGGAAACACCATATATTTT. This encodes CASSLQPSGNTIYF.

Many counts were recorded for this clone. The rearrangement joins TRBV5-1 to TRBJ2-2, with 8 bases fitting TRBD1. V lost 4 bases and J lost 6; bases outside the gene matches: 8. This CDR3 is built from 15 residues. Germline CDR1 and CDR2: SGHRS and YFSETQ. Written as DNA, the CDR3 is TGCGCCAGCAGCCCCGGGACAGGCAAAGCCGGGGAGCTGTTTTTT. This translates into CASSPGTGKAGELFF.

The J gene is TRBJ2-1, the V gene TRBV2; 8 nucleotides match TRBD2. The CDR3 extends over 13 amino acids. The V segment lost 6 bases and the J segment 9 bases; nucleotides outside the gene matches: 7. From germline, CDR1 is SNHLY and CDR2 FYNNEI. CDR3 protein: CASSGGEGGEQFF. The DNA for the CDR3 is TGTGCCAGCAGCGGGGGGGAGGGGGGTGAGCAGTTCTTC.